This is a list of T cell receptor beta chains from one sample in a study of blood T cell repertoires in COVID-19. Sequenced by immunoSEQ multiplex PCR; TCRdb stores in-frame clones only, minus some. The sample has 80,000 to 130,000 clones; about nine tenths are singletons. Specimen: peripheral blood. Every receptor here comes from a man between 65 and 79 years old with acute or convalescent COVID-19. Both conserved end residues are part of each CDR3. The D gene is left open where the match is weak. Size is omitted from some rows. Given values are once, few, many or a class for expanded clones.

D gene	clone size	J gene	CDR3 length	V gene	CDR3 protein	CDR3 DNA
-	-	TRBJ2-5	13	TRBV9	CASSVEIQETQYF	TGTGCCAGCAGCGTAGAAATACAAGAGACCCAGTACTTC
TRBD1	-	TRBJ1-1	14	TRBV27	CASSTRQGNTEAFF	TGTGCCAGCAGTACGAGACAGGGGAACACTGAAGCTTTCTTT
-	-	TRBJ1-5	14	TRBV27	CASRGPGGNQPQHF	TGTGCCAGCAGAGGCCCCGGGGGCAATCAGCCCCAGCATTTT
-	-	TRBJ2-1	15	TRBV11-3	CASSKEFLSYNEQFF	TGTGCCAGCAGCAAGGAGTTCCTCTCCTACAATGAGCAGTTCTTC
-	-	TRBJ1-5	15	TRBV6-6	CASSYSRGSNQPQHF	TGTGCCAGCAGTTACTCGCGGGGTAGCAATCAGCCCCAGCATTTT
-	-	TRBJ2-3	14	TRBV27	CASSSTGVEDTQYF	TGTGCCAGCAGTTCAACCGGGGTGGAAGATACGCAGTATTTT
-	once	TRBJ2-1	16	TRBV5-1	CASSPIGGRAYNEQFF	TGCGCCAGCAGCCCTATTGGGGGCCGAGCCTACAATGAGCAGTTCTTC
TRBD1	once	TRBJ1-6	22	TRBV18	CASSPRGTPGQGASSYNSPLHF	TGTGCCAGCTCACCACGGGGAACACCGGGACAGGGGGCCAGCTCCTATAATTCACCCCTCCACTTT
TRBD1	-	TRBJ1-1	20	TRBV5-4	CASSLRDRDVGKTQNTEAFF	TGTGCCAGCAGCCTCCGGGACAGGGATGTGGGTAAGACTCAGAACACTGAAGCTTTCTTT
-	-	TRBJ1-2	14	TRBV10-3	CAISESNWEGSYTF	TGTGCCATCAGTGAGTCGAACTGGGAGGGAAGCTACACCTTC
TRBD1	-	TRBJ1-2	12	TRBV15	CATSRAGGGYTF	TGTGCCACCAGCAGAGCAGGGGGTGGCTACACCTTC
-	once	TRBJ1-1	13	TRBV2	CASSRQTNTEAFF	TGTGCCAGCTCCCGACAGACGAACACTGAAGCTTTCTTT
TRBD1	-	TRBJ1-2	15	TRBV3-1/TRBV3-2	CASSPRDRYRYGYTF	TGTGCCAGCAGCCCGAGGGACAGGTATCGCTATGGCTACACCTTC
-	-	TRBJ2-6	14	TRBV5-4	CASSQKTGANVLTF	TGTGCCAGCAGCCAAAAAACTGGGGCCAACGTCCTGACTTTC
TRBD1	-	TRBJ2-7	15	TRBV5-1	CASSLAGTGNYEQYF	TGCGCCAGCAGCCTCGCCGGGACAGGGAATTACGAGCAGTACTTC
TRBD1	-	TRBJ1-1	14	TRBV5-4	CASSLGQGGTEAFF	TGTGCCAGCAGCCTGGGACAGGGGGGCACTGAAGCTTTCTTT
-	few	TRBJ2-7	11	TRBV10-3	CAIMSSYEQYF	TGTGCCATCATGAGTTCCTACGAGCAGTACTTC
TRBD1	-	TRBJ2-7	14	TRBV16	CASSQGTDLHEQYF	TGTGCCAGCAGCCAAGGGACAGACCTCCACGAGCAGTACTTC
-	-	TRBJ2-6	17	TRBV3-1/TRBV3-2	CASSPGDGFSGANVLTF	TGTGCCAGCAGTCCAGGGGACGGCTTTTCTGGGGCCAACGTCCTGACTTTC
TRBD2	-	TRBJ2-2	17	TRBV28	CASSYPLAGGEIGELFF	TGTGCCAGCAGTTACCCACTAGCGGGAGGGGAGATCGGGGAGCTGTTTTTT
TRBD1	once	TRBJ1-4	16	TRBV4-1	CASSHPRTGGKEKLFF	TGCGCCAGCAGCCACCCCAGGACAGGGGGGAAGGAAAAACTGTTTTTT
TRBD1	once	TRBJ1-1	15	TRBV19	CASSIGDRVVPEAFF	TGTGCCAGTAGTATAGGGGACAGGGTCGTACCTGAAGCTTTCTTT
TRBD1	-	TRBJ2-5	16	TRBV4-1	CASSLLGQGLLETQYF	TGCGCCAGCAGCCTCCTCGGACAGGGTTTGTTAGAGACCCAGTACTTC
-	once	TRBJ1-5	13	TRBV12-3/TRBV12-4	CASSDRRRQPQHF	TGTGCCAGCAGCGACAGGAGGAGACAGCCCCAGCATTTT
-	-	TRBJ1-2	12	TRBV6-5	CASSPTSYGYTF	TGTGCCAGCAGTCCTACTAGCTATGGCTACACCTTC
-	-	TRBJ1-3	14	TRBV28	CASSFGGNGNTIYF	TGTGCCAGCAGTTTCGGGGGGAACGGAAACACCATATATTTT
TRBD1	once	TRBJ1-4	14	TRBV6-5	CASQPGTAYEKLFF	TGTGCCAGCCAACCCGGGACAGCCTATGAAAAACTGTTTTTT
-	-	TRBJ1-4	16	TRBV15	CATSGWREMTNEKLFF	TGTGCCACCAGCGGGTGGAGGGAAATGACTAATGAAAAACTGTTTTTT
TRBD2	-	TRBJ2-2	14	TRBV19	CASSLAGITGELFF	TGTGCCAGTAGTCTAGCGGGGATCACCGGGGAGCTGTTTTTT
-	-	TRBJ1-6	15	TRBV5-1	CASSLGGRGRSPLHF	TGCGCCAGCAGCTTGGGGGGCAGGGGAAGGTCACCCCTCCACTTT
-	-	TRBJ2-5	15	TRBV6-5	CASSSSGGFQETQYF	TGTGCCAGCAGTTCCTCCGGCGGGTTCCAAGAGACCCAGTACTTC
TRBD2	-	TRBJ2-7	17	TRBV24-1	CATSDGGLRGRANEQYF	TGTGCCACCAGTGATGGGGGACTGCGCGGGAGGGCCAACGAGCAGTACTTC
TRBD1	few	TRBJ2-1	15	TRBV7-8	CASTLRGRANNEQFF	TGTGCCAGCACCCTAAGGGGGCGAGCAAACAATGAGCAGTTCTTC
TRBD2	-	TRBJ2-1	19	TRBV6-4	CASSDHTGTSGSSYNEQFF	TGTGCCAGCAGTGACCATACAGGGACTAGCGGGAGCTCCTACAATGAGCAGTTCTTC
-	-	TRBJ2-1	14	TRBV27	CASSLTRVHNEQFF	TGTGCCAGCAGTTTAACGAGGGTCCACAATGAGCAGTTCTTC
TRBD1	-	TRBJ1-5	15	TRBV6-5	CASSYSGTGGRPQHF	TGTGCCAGCAGTTACTCCGGGACAGGGGGGCGGCCCCAGCATTTT
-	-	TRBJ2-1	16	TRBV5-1	CASRDTTGWGNNEQFF	TGCGCCAGCAGGGATACTACAGGCTGGGGAAACAATGAGCAGTTCTTC
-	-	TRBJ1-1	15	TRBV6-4	CASSPDSRINTEAFF	TGTGCCAGCAGTCCGGACAGCCGGATAAACACTGAAGCTTTCTTT
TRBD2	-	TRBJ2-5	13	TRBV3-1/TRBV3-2	CASQSSGGETQYF	TGTGCCAGCCAGAGTAGCGGGGGAGAGACCCAGTACTTC
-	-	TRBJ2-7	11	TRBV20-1	CSAREGSEQYF	TGCAGTGCTAGGGAGGGCAGTGAGCAGTACTTC
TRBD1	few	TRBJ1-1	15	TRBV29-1	CSALYRGSMNTEAFF	TGCAGCGCCCTATACAGGGGGTCCATGAACACTGAAGCTTTCTTT
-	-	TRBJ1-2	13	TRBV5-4	CASSLTSGNGYTF	TGTGCCAGCAGCTTAACGTCAGGGAATGGCTACACCTTC
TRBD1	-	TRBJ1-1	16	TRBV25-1	CASSGGYSRGIPEAFF	TGTGCCAGCAGTGGGGGGTACTCCAGGGGGATCCCTGAAGCTTTCTTT
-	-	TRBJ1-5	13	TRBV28	CASQTGLIQPQHF	TGTGCCAGCCAAACAGGGTTGATCCAGCCCCAGCATTTT
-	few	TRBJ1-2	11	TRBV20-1	CSAIQKYGYTF	TGCAGTGCTATTCAAAAATATGGCTACACCTTC